Presented here are 24 T cell receptor beta chains from one specimen sequenced in a study of cytomegalovirus exposure and HLA in healthy donors. The study ran its PCR with 60 Vbeta and 13 Jbeta primers. This table comes from immunoSEQ multiplex PCR, and its TCRdb copy is limited to in-frame clones, with some not included. There are some 160,000 clones in the sample; roughly 77% occur only once, and around 2.2% lies in the top ten. The sample taken for sequencing was PBMCs. The receptors originated from a man aged 50-60 years in good health and CMV-seropositive.

Comments on this clone: Other DNA sequences in this sample translate to the same CDR3. The genes are TRBV6-1 and TRBJ1-3, with TRBD1 matching over 9 bases. With V trimmed by 6 bases and J by 1 base, 1 base remained unmatched. Germline assignment: CDR1 MNHNS and CDR2 SASEGT. The CDR3 has 14 residues. The CDR3 region has the DNA TGTGCCAGCAGGGACAGGGGTTCTGGAAACACCATATATTTT. Translated, it gives CASRDRGSGNTIYF.

This clone was recorded a few times. The chain links TRBV5-1 to TRBJ2-2, with D possibly being TRBD1 (6 bases). With 0 bases removed from V and 1 base from J, the gap between germline ends came to 10 bases. CDR1 is SGHRS, CDR2 YFSETQ, per germline. This CDR3 is built from 16 residues. The CDR3 DNA is TGCGCCAGCAGCTTGGAACCGACAGGGAACACCGGGGAGCTGTTTTTT. Encoded protein: CASSLEPTGNTGELFF.

This clone was observed a single time. This chain connects TRBV5-1 to TRBJ2-3, with 9 bases identical to TRBD1. V gave up 4 bases and J gave up 4 bases; unmatched junction bases: 13. Per germline, CDR1 SGHRS and CDR2 YFSETQ. This CDR3 is built from 17 residues. The CDR3, as DNA: TGCGCCAGCAGCCCCACCCCGACAGGGGGGGGCCCAGATACGCAGTATTTT. This sequence encodes CASSPTPTGGGPDTQYF.

This rearrangement joins TRBV5-1 to TRBJ2-7; D remains ambiguous. Germline V gives CDR1 SGHRS, CDR2 YFSETQ. V was trimmed by 0 bases and J by 3 bases, leaving 10 bases between them. The CDR3 loop spans 14 amino acids. The DNA of the CDR3 is TGCGCCAGCAGCTTGGGTCAGATAAACTACGAGCAGTACTTC. Protein: CASSLGQINYEQYF.

The gene calls are TRBV5-1 and TRBJ2-3; D might be TRBD2 (5 bases). With 1 base removed from V and 6 bases from J, the gap between germline ends came to 9 bases. This CDR3 is built from 13 residues. Germline loops: CDR1 SGHRS, CDR2 YFSETQ. CDR3 nucleotides: TGCGCCAGCAGCTTGACTAGTCCGGATACGCAGTATTTT. Translation gives CASSLTSPDTQYF. The complete variable domain, with remaining parts taken from reference TRBV5-1 and TRBJ2-3, reads KAGVTQTPRYLIKTRGQQVTLSCSPISGHRSVSWYQQTPGQGLQFLFEYFSETQRNKGNFPGRFSGRQFSNSRSEMNVSTLELGDSALYLCASSLTSPDTQYFGPGTRLTVL.

This clone appeared once. V and J are TRBV9 and TRBJ1-1; tentatively, D is TRBD1 (6 bases). The V end lost 1 base, the J end lost 1 base, and 17 bases lay between the germline ends. The CDR3 is 17 residues long. The V gene's germline CDR1 is SGDLS and CDR2 YYNGEE. CDR3 sequence: CASSVSQGNWKNTEAFF. CDR3 DNA: TGTGCCAGCAGCGTAAGTCAGGGGAATTGGAAGAACACTGAAGCTTTCTTT. The full variable domain, in which reference TRBV9 and TRBJ1-1 provide the parts outside the CDR3, is DSGVTQTPKHLITATGQRVTLRCSPRSGDLSVYWYQQSLDQGLQFLIQYYNGEERAKGNILERFSAQQFPDLHSELNLSSLELGDSALYFCASSVSQGNWKNTEAFFGQGTRLTVV.

The chain links TRBV7-8 to TRBJ1-4; unclear D gene. The CDR3 extends over 15 amino acids. The V gene's germline CDR1 is SGHVS and CDR2 FQNEAQ. V was shortened by 3 bases and J by 2 bases, with 10 bases between the two germline ends. CDR3 residues: CASSFRERTNEKLFF. The CDR3 nucleotides are TGTGCCAGCAGCTTTCGGGAACGGACTAATGAAAAACTGTTTTTT.

The chain recombines TRBV5-1 with TRBJ1-5, with no clear D. Trimming cost V 5 bases and J 0 bases, with 6 bases left between them. The CDR3 contains 13 residues. Germline V CDR1 and CDR2: SGHRS, YFSETQ. The CDR3 is CASSYSSNQPQHF. The CDR3 DNA reads TGCGCCAGCAGTTACAGTAGCAATCAGCCCCAGCATTTT.

This clone was seen a handful of times. V usage is TRBV7-9 and J usage is TRBJ2-7, with unresolved D. The CDR3 sequence is 12 residues long. Germline V CDR1 and CDR2: SEHNR, FQNEAQ (reference sequence). The ends were cut back, 4 bases at V and 4 bases at J, with 8 bases in the middle. The CDR3 here is CASSSVTYEQYF. In nucleotides, the CDR3 is TGTGCCAGCAGCTCCGTAACTTACGAGCAGTACTTC.

This clone was counted a single time. J is TRBJ1-2 and V is TRBV4-1, with D possibly TRBD1 on 5 matching bases. The CDR3 loop spans 15 amino acids. Germline CDR1 is MGHRA and CDR2 is YSYEKL. V shed 1 base and J shed 7 bases, with 16 bases lying between them. The DNA of the CDR3 is TGCGCCAGCAGCCAAGGAACTTCGGGGGGGTTTGGCTACACCTTC. This sequence encodes CASSQGTSGGFGYTF.

The rearrangement joins TRBV2 to TRBJ2-7; D possibly corresponds to TRBD1 (6 bases). The CDR3 runs to 15 residues. V shed 4 bases and J shed 5 bases, with 18 bases lying between them. In germline, CDR1 is SNHLY, CDR2 FYNNEI. CDR3 region: CASSGPLQGIDEQYF. DNA for the CDR3: TGTGCCAGCAGTGGACCCCTTCAGGGGATCGACGAGCAGTACTTC.

In its sample, this clone was seen once. In nucleotides, the CDR3 is TGTGCCAGCAGCCTCCTTGGGGAGAACTACGAGCAGTACTTC. This gives the protein CASSLLGENYEQYF. V usage is TRBV27 and J usage is TRBJ2-7, with D maybe TRBD2 (5 bases). Germline-derived CDR1 and CDR2 are MNHEY and SMNVEV (reference sequence). Trimming cost V 6 bases and J 3 bases, with 15 bases left between them. CDR3 length equals 14 residues.

This sequence joins TRBV9 and TRBJ1-2, with unresolved D. The germline V gene encodes CDR1 SGDLS and CDR2 YYNGEE. Trimming stripped 3 bases from V and 2 bases from J, with 14 bases between. The CDR3 covers 15 residues. In DNA, the CDR3 is TGTGCCAGCAGCGGATTAGTGGGAGCAAACTATGGCTACACCTTC. Encoded protein: CASSGLVGANYGYTF.

This clone appeared a few times. V usage is TRBV7-2 and J usage is TRBJ2-3; D remains unclear. Germline CDR1 reads SGHTA; CDR2 reads FQGNSA. This CDR3 has 12 residues. V shed 7 bases and J shed 2 bases, with 7 bases lying between them. The CDR3 DNA follows: TGTGCCAGCAACCAGGTCACAGATACGCAGTATTTT. This encodes CASNQVTDTQYF.

This clone was seen just once. The chain uses TRBV7-9 and TRBJ2-5, with D unresolved. V was clipped by 1 base and J by 5 bases, with 20 bases between them. Per germline, CDR1 SEHNR and CDR2 FQNEAQ (reference sequence). This CDR3 has 17 amino acids. In DNA form, the CDR3 reads TGTGCCAGCAGCTTAGTGTTGCAGGAAGATTACGTGGAGACCCAGTACTTC. Amino acids: CASSLVLQEDYVETQYF.

The rearrangement joins TRBV18 to TRBJ2-3; D gene ambiguous. V was pared by 2 bases and J by 1 base, with 13 bases between. CDR3 length: 16 amino acids. Germline V lookup: CDR1 KGHSH, CDR2 LQKENI. CDR3 sequence (DNA): TGTGCCAGCTCACCAAAAATGGCAGTTCGCACAGATACGCAGTATTTT. It encodes CASSPKMAVRTDTQYF.

The chain has TRBV19 and TRBJ2-7; D is perhaps TRBD1 (5 bases). Germline assignment: CDR1 LNHDA and CDR2 SQIVND (reference sequence). The V end was cut by 4 bases, the J end by 2 bases, with 12 bases between. The CDR3 runs to 14 residues. CDR3 bases: TGTGCCAGTAGTACCGACAGCAATACCTACGAGCAGTACTTC. Translation: CASSTDSNTYEQYF. Full variable domain (missing parts from reference TRBV19 and TRBJ2-7): DGGITQSPKYLFRKEGQNVTLSCEQNLNHDAMYWYRQDPGQGLRLIYYSQIVNDFQKGDIAEGYSVSREKKESFPLTVTSAQKNPTAFYLCASSTDSNTYEQYFGPGTRLTVT.

The CDR3 region is CASSRLSGGAVKNEQFF. CDR3 nucleotides: TGTGCCAGCAGCCGACTAAGCGGGGGGGCAGTTAAGAATGAGCAGTTCTTC. V usage is TRBV27 and J usage is TRBJ2-1; 10 bases align to TRBD2. V shed 6 bases and J 7 bases; nucleotides not matched to a gene: 15. Germline V CDR1 and CDR2: MNHEY, SMNVEV (reference sequence). The CDR3 consists of 17 residues.

V is TRBV9 and J is TRBJ2-3, with TRBD2 matching 12 bases. Germline V CDR1 and CDR2: SGDLS, YYNGEE. The CDR3 sequence is 17 residues long. V gave up 0 bases and J gave up 3 bases; unmatched junction bases: 5. The CDR3 bases are TGTGCCAGCAGCGTAGGTTCCACTAGCGGGGGGACAGATACGCAGTATTTT. Its protein is CASSVGSTSGGTDTQYF.

J is TRBJ1-5 and V is TRBV5-5; 7 bases fit TRBD1. The length of the CDR3 is 16 residues. Germline CDR1 and CDR2: SGHKS and YYEKEE (reference sequence). V was clipped by 1 base and J by 5 bases; unmatched bases: 9. CDR3 sequence: CASSLLGGIIDQPQHF. In nucleotides, the CDR3 is TGTGCCAGCAGCTTGCTAGGGGGCATTATCGATCAGCCCCAGCATTTT.

The V and J genes are TRBV7-6 and TRBJ2-7, with 9 nucleotides matching TRBD1. CDR1 is SGHVS and CDR2 is FNYEAQ in the germline V gene. The CDR3 runs to 18 residues. The J segment lost 4 bases and the V segment lost 0 bases, leaving 13 bases of the junction unmatched. CDR3 bases: TGTGCCAGCAGCTTAGCGCTCGGACCCCGGGACAGGGTGTACGAGCAGTACTTC. Translating it yields CASSLALGPRDRVYEQYF.

The V call is TRBV5-1, the J call TRBJ1-1; D not resolved. Trimming removed 2 bases at V and 0 bases at J, with 11 bases between. The V gene's germline CDR1 is SGHRS and CDR2 YFSETQ. The CDR3 length is 15 residues. The DNA of the CDR3 is TGCGCCAGCAGCTTAAACACAAATATGAACACTGAAGCTTTCTTT. It is translated as CASSLNTNMNTEAFF. The complete variable domain, with remaining parts taken from reference TRBV5-1 and TRBJ1-1, reads KAGVTQTPRYLIKTRGQQVTLSCSPISGHRSVSWYQQTPGQGLQFLFEYFSETQRNKGNFPGRFSGRQFSNSRSEMNVSTLELGDSALYLCASSLNTNMNTEAFFGQGTRLTVV.

The chain couples TRBV9 to TRBJ1-1; D remains unclear. V gave up 3 bases and J gave up 4 bases, with 16 bases separating them. In germline, CDR1 is SGDLS, CDR2 YYNGEE. This CDR3 comprises 15 residues. CDR3 DNA sequence: TGTGCCAGCAGCGCCCTGGGTCGGGCGGGCACTGAAGCTTTCTTT. It codes for CASSALGRAGTEAFF.

Comments on this clone: Germline is not matched at one junction end, which may reflect a read error. The gene calls are TRBV7-7 and TRBJ2-1; 13 bases are shared with TRBD2. This CDR3 region has 18 residues. CDR1 is SSHAT and CDR2 is FNYEAQ in the germline V gene (reference sequence). This chain's CDR3 is CASSPTSGGAGRAGEQFF. The CDR3 nucleotides are TGTGCTAGCAGCCCAACTAGCGGGGGGGCAGGCAGGGCGGGTGAGCAGTTCTTC.